This T cell receptor (beta chain) was sequenced for a study of shared clonotypes between healthy human individuals. The study's findings and limits: When naive CD4 clonotypes were compared across a handful of donors, about 4.9% were shared.

A split of CD4+ cells into CD45RA+ naive and CD45RA-negative memory subsets was performed. This clone was detected once. The antigen is not known. CDR1 is SGHTA and CDR2 is FQGNSA in the germline V gene. The CDR3 is 12 amino acids. Germline trimming cut 7 bases from V and 3 bases from J; bases unmatched to any gene: 2. The repertoire was sequenced with immunoSEQ multiplex PCR; TCRdb's copy has only in-frame clones and lacks some. This table has 2,100,000 or so clones, about 94% appearing once. Sequencing was done on a sample of naive CD4+ T cells sorted from blood. Subset defined: CD45RA+ positively selected. The source is a man aged 18 to 30 in good health. The chain uses TRBV7-2 and TRBJ2-7; 8 bases agree with TRBD1. The CDR3 bases are TGTGCCAGCACCACAGGGGGCTACGAGCAGTACTTC. It translates to CASTTGGYEQYF.